The sequence of this T cell receptor beta chain was determined in a study of breast tumors, draining lymph nodes, adjacent tissues. Overall study findings and caveats: Luminal-like breast cancer showed significantly higher tumor–nontumor repertoire similarity than basal-like.

In its sample, this clonotype was seen many times. Its antigen remains unidentified. The lymph nodes were axillary draining lymph nodes from breast cancer patients. V lost 8 bases and J lost 5, with 19 bases in between. The CDR3 has 14 amino acids. Germline V gives CDR1 SGHTA, CDR2 FQGTGA. One entry per CDR3 protein, called by TCRdb with MiXCR from the multiplex PCR reads. Of 140,000 or so distinct CDR3 sequences in the sample, roughly 33% were seen once. Sequencing was done on a sample of axillary lymph node tissue. The chain links TRBV7-3 to TRBJ2-7, with D hard to call. The sequence derives from a female donor with breast cancer. Some clones in this sample may be carry-over from other donors' samples. The CDR3 nucleotides are TGTGCCAGCTCCCGGAACCCTGCTTCTAACGAGCAGTACTTC. Protein product: CASSRNPASNEQYF.